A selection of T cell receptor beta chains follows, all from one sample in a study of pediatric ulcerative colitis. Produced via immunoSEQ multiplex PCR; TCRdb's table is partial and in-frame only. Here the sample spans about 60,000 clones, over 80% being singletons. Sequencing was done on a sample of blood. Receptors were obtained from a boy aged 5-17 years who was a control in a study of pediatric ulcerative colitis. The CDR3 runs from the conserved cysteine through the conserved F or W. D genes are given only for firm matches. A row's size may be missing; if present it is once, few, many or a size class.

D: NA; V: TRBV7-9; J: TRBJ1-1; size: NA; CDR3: CASSLNTGRSEAFF; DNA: TGTGCCAGCAGCTTAAATACAGGGAGATCTGAAGCTTTCTTT
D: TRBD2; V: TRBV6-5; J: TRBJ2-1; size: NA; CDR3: CASSYSGTSGGVEFF; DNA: TGTGCCAGCAGTTATTCCGGGACTAGCGGGGGGGTGGAGTTCTTC
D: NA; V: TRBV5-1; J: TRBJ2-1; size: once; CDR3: CASRGRNWGDEQFF; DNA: TGCGCCAGCAGAGGGCGGAACTGGGGCGATGAGCAGTTCTTC
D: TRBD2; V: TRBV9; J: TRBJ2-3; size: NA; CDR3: CASRPVAGEGTDTQYF; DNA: TGTGCCAGCAGACCGGTAGCGGGGGAGGGCACAGATACGCAGTATTTT
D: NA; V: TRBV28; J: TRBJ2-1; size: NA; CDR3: CASSPQGPSYNEQFF; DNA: TGTGCCAGCAGTCCCCAGGGGCCTTCCTACAATGAGCAGTTCTTC
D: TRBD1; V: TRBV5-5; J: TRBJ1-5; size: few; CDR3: CASSLLTGVEPQHF; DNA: TGTGCCAGCAGCTTATTAACAGGGGTTGAGCCCCAGCATTTT
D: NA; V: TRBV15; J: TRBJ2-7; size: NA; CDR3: CATSRNLQGPEQYF; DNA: TGTGCCACCAGCAGGAACCTACAGGGACCCGAGCAGTACTTC
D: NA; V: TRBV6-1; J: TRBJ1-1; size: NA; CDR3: CASSYVSTEAFF; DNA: TGTGCCAGCAGTTATGTCAGCACTGAAGCTTTCTTT
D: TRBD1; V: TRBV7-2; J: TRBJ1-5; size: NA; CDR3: CASSAGGQGNQPQHF; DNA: TGTGCCAGCAGCGCAGGGGGACAGGGAAATCAGCCCCAGCATTTT
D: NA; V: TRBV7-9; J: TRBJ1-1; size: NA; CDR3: CASSFERNTEAFF; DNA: TGTGCCAGCAGCTTTGAGAGGAACACTGAAGCTTTCTTT
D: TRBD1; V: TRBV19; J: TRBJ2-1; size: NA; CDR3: CASSDEGGARYNEQFF; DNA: TGTGCCAGTAGTGACGAAGGGGGCGCGAGATACAATGAGCAGTTCTTC
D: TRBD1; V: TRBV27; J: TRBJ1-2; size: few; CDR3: CASRDPGTGVHGYTF; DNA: TGTGCCAGCAGGGATCCCGGGACAGGGGTCCATGGCTACACCTTC
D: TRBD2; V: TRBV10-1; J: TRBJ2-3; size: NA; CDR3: CASSEGLAGDDTQYF; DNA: TGCGCCAGCAGTGAGGGACTAGCGGGGGATGATACGCAGTATTTT
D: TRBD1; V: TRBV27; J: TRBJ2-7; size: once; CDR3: CASSRTGRPYEQYF; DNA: TGTGCCAGCAGTCGGACAGGGAGGCCCTACGAGCAGTACTTC
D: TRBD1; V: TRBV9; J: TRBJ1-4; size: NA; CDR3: CASSVGQGNEKLFF; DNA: TGTGCCAGCAGCGTAGGACAGGGGAATGAAAAACTGTTTTTT
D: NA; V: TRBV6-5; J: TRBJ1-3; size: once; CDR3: CASSYSGSGNTIYF; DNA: TGTGCCAGCAGTTACTCGGGCTCTGGAAACACCATATATTTT
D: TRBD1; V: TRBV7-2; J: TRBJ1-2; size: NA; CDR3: CASSFYLDRGRLGYTF; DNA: TGTGCCAGCAGCTTCTATCTGGACAGGGGGCGCCTAGGCTACACCTTC
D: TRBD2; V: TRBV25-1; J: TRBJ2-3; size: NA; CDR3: CASRGTNPSTDTQYF; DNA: TGTGCCAGCAGGGGGACTAATCCTAGCACAGATACGCAGTATTTT
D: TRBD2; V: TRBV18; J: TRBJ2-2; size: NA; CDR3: CASSPTSGSVSHTGELFF; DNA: TGTGCCAGCTCACCGACTAGCGGGAGTGTTTCTCACACCGGGGAGCTGTTTTTT
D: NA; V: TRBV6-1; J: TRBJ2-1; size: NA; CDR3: CASSERHYLYNEQFF; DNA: TGTGCCAGCAGTGAACGGCATTACCTCTACAATGAGCAGTTCTTC
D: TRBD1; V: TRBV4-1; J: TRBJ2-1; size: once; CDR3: CASSQPLQGVMLSSYNEQFF; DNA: TGCGCCAGCAGCCAACCGCTACAGGGGGTGATGTTGAGCTCCTACAATGAGCAGTTCTTC
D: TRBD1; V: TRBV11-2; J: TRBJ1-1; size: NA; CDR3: CASSLGVGTVFGTEAFF; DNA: TGTGCCAGCAGCTTAGGAGTCGGGACAGTGTTTGGTACTGAAGCTTTCTTT
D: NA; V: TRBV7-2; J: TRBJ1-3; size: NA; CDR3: CASSRGAVSSGNTIYF; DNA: TGTGCCAGCAGCCGAGGAGCAGTGAGCTCTGGAAACACCATATATTTT
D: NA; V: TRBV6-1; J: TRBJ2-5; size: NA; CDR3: CASSYQETQYF; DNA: TGTGCCAGCAGTTACCAAGAGACCCAGTACTTC
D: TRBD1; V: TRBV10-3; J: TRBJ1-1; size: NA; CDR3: CAIRATGETEAFF; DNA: TGTGCCATCAGAGCGACAGGGGAAACTGAAGCTTTCTTT
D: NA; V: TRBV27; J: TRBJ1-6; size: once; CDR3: CASRNRPHSPLHF; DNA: TGTGCCAGCAGGAACAGGCCTCATTCACCCCTCCACTTT
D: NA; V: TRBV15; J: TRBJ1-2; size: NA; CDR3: CATSRVPSNYGYTF; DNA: TGTGCCACCAGCAGAGTTCCGTCTAACTATGGCTACACCTTC
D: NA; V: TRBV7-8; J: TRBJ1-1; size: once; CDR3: CASSSPGGRTEAFF; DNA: TGTGCCAGCAGCTCACCTGGGGGACGGACTGAAGCTTTCTTT
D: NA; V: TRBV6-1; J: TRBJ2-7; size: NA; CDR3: CASSKTTGPYEQYF; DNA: TGTGCCAGCAGTAAGACGACAGGACCCTACGAGCAGTACTTC
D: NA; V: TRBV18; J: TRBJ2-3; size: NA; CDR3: CASLRTGTDTQYF; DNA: TGTGCCAGCTTAAGGACAGGCACAGATACGCAGTATTTT
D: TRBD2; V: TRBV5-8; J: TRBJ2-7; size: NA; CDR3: CASSLISGRAREQYF; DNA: TGTGCCAGCAGCTTGATAAGCGGGAGGGCCCGGGAGCAGTACTTC
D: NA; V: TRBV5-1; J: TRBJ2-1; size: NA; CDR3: CASSWGDSGGNGDEQFF; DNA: TGCGCCAGCAGCTGGGGGGACTCTGGTGGGAATGGAGATGAGCAGTTCTTC
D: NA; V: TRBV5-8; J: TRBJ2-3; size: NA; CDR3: CASSPRGATQYF; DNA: TGTGCCAGCAGCCCGAGGGGTGCTACGCAGTATTTT
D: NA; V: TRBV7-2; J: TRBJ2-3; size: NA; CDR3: CASSFQTGIATDTQYF; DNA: TGTGCCAGCAGCTTTCAAACCGGGATCGCCACAGATACGCAGTATTTT
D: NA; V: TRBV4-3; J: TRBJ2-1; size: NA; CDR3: CASSQGLAGEYNEQFF; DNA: TGCGCCAGCAGCCAAGGGCTAGCTGGGGAATACAATGAGCAGTTCTTC
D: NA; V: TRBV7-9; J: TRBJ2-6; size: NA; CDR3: CAIEGGGSGSSGANVLTF; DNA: TGTGCCATCGAGGGAGGTGGTAGCGGAAGCTCTGGGGCCAACGTCCTGACTTTC
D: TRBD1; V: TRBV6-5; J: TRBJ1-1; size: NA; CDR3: CASSYPGQGRTEAFF; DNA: TGTGCCAGCAGTTACCCGGGACAGGGCCGAACTGAAGCTTTCTTT